The rows below give T cell receptor beta chains drawn from one sample of a study of molecular identifiers for immune sequencing clone quantification. TCRdb used MiXCR to reprocess the PCR reads, holding one entry per CDR3 protein. The top ten hold 0.7% to 0.9% of the sample, which has about 510,000 distinct CDR3 sequences, approximately 25% seen once. The sample consisted of naive CD8+ T cells from blood, with Jurkat cell RNA spiked in. The origin of the receptors is a human donor in good health. Some libraries in this study had Jurkat cell RNA spiked in. The CDR3 runs from the conserved cysteine through the conserved F or W. The D gene is left open where the match is weak. Part of the rows lack a size; the others show once, few, many or a class for expanded clones.

CDR3nt	CDR3aa	v_gene	d_gene	len	abundance	j_gene
TGTGCCGGAACCCCATGGGACAGGGGAAACACCGGGGAGCTGTTTTTT	CAGTPWDRGNTGELFF	TRBV30	TRBD1	16	NA	TRBJ2-2
TGCAGTGCTAGAACCCTTCGGACTTACGAGCAGTACTTC	CSARTLRTYEQYF	TRBV20-1	NA	13	few	TRBJ2-7
TGTGCCAGCAGTTTACAGGGGGCCTCCGAGCAGTACTTC	CASSLQGASEQYF	TRBV6-2/TRBV6-3	TRBD1	13	many	TRBJ2-7
TGTGCCAGCAGCCAAGACGGGGAGCCCCAGCATTTT	CASSQDGEPQHF	TRBV3-1	NA	12	many	TRBJ1-5
TGCAGCGTCGAAGATGGGACTAGCGGGCAGGGGGATGAGCAGTTCTTC	CSVEDGTSGQGDEQFF	TRBV29-1	TRBD2	16	NA	TRBJ2-1
TGTGCCACCACTAGCCCCGGGGGCGAGCAGTACTTC	CATTSPGGEQYF	TRBV24-1	NA	12	NA	TRBJ2-7
TGTGCCACCAGTGATTTTGGGGGACGGCCCGGGGATACGCAGTATTTT	CATSDFGGRPGDTQYF	TRBV24-1	NA	16	NA	TRBJ2-3
TGTGCCAGCAGCCGTGGCGGGGGTCCCACAGATACGCAGTATTTT	CASSRGGGPTDTQYF	TRBV12-3/TRBV12-4	TRBD2	15	NA	TRBJ2-3
TGCAGCGTTGAAGAGGTGGGGGCCCGCGAGACCCAGTACTTC	CSVEEVGARETQYF	TRBV29-1	NA	14	many	TRBJ2-5
TGTGCCAGCAGTTTCACGACTAGCGGGAGAGGTGGGACAGAGACCCAGTACTTC	CASSFTTSGRGGTETQYF	TRBV12-3/TRBV12-4	TRBD2	18	few	TRBJ2-5
TGCAGTGCCCTACAGGGTCTAGGGTACGAGCAGTACTTC	CSALQGLGYEQYF	TRBV20-1	NA	13	NA	TRBJ2-7
TGTGCCAGCAGCGCCCGGGACACCTGGTACCAAGAGACCCAGTACTTC	CASSARDTWYQETQYF	TRBV7-2	NA	16	many	TRBJ2-5
TGTGCCATCAGTGAGGCGGGGTGTAGTGGGGGTCAGCCCCAGCATTTT	CAISEAGCSGGQPQHF	TRBV10-3	NA	16	NA	TRBJ1-5
TGCAGTGCTAGTGTGATTCAGGGGGCTGGGAGAGAAAAACTGTTTTTT	CSASVIQGAGREKLFF	TRBV20-1	TRBD1	16	many	TRBJ1-4
TGTGCCAGCAGCCACCTTACAGGGGACGATACGCAGTATTTT	CASSHLTGDDTQYF	TRBV3-1	TRBD1	14	few	TRBJ2-3
TGTGCCAGCAGCTTGCTTAGCGGCGAGCAGTACTTC	CASSLLSGEQYF	TRBV5-6	NA	12	many	TRBJ2-7
TGCAGTGCTAGAGGACAAATCCACGAGCAGTACTTC	CSARGQIHEQYF	TRBV20-1	NA	12	many	TRBJ2-7
TGTTCGGCAGGGTCTGGGGCCAACGTCCTGACTTTC	CSAGSGANVLTF	TRBV7-9	NA	12	few	TRBJ2-6
TGTGCCAGCAGCCCCACCTGGATGGGCAATCAGCCCCAGCATTTT	CASSPTWMGNQPQHF	TRBV3-1	NA	15	many	TRBJ1-5
TGTGCCAGCAGCCAAGTGGGAGGGATTGAGCAGTTCTTC	CASSQVGGIEQFF	TRBV3-1	TRBD2	13	NA	TRBJ2-1
TGCGCCAGCAGCCAAGATGGTTGGGGTACTAGCGGGCACTACAATGAGCAGTTCTTC	CASSQDGWGTSGHYNEQFF	TRBV4-3	TRBD2	19	NA	TRBJ2-1
TGTGCCAGCAGGTACAGCGATGAAGCTTTCTTT	CASRYSDEAFF	TRBV12-3/TRBV12-4	NA	11	many	TRBJ1-1
TGTGCCAGCAGCCATGCGACAGCTAGCAATCAGCCCCAGCATTTT	CASSHATASNQPQHF	TRBV5-8	NA	15	few	TRBJ1-5